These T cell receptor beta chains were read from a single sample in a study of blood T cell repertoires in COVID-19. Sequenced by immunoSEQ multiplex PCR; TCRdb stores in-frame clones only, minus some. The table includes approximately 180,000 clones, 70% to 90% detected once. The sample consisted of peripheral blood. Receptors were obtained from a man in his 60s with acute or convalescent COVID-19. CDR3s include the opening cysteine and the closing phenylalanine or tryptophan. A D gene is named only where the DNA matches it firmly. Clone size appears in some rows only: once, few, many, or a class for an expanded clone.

CASSQDKGNEQFF	TGCGCCAGCAGCCAAGATAAGGGGAATGAGCAGTTCTTC	TRBV4-1	TRBJ2-1	NA	once
CASSLALGGHRVEQFF	TGTGCCAGCAGCTTAGCCCTTGGGGGCCACCGTGTGGAGCAGTTCTTC	TRBV7-2	TRBJ2-1	NA	NA
CASSSGQGFQTDTQYF	TGCGCCAGCAGCTCGGGACAGGGGTTTCAGACAGATACGCAGTATTTT	TRBV5-1	TRBJ2-3	TRBD1	few
CASRTPSRLGPSTGELFF	TGTGCCAGCAGAACCCCGAGTCGGCTGGGGCCGAGCACCGGGGAGCTGTTTTTT	TRBV28	TRBJ2-2	NA	once
CASTALAGGSYNEQFF	TGTGCCAGCACCGCACTAGCGGGGGGTTCCTACAATGAGCAGTTCTTC	TRBV27	TRBJ2-1	TRBD2	NA
CASRGTGLNEQFF	TGTGCCAGCAGGGGGACAGGCTTGAATGAGCAGTTCTTC	TRBV25-1	TRBJ2-1	TRBD1	NA
CASSIRPSGTGEKLFF	TGTGCCAGTAGTATACGTCCCTCCGGGACAGGTGAAAAACTGTTTTTT	TRBV19	TRBJ1-4	TRBD1	few
CASSPGRGSSYNEQFF	TGTGCCAGCAGCCCCGGGAGGGGAAGCTCCTACAATGAGCAGTTCTTC	TRBV7-9	TRBJ2-1	TRBD2	NA
CSLMTSWDEQYF	TGCAGCTTAATGACTAGTTGGGACGAGCAGTACTTC	TRBV29-1	TRBJ2-7	NA	NA
CASSQDIGTSGRSSYNEQFF	TGCGCCAGCAGCCAAGATATAGGGACTAGCGGGAGGAGCTCCTACAATGAGCAGTTCTTC	TRBV4-1	TRBJ2-1	TRBD2	NA
CASSFLSGRENF	TGTGCCAGCAGTTTCCTTAGCGGGAGGGAGAATTTT	TRBV27	TRBJ2-3	TRBD2	NA
CASSNLAGGNTGELFF	TGTGCCAGTAGTAATCTTGCGGGAGGCAACACCGGGGAGCTGTTTTTT	TRBV19	TRBJ2-2	TRBD2	NA
CASGSPGTSGTGTQYF	TGTGCTAGTGGTTCGCCCGGGACTAGCGGTACTGGCACGCAGTATTTT	TRBV12-5	TRBJ2-3	TRBD2	NA
CASSGSGRTKEQYF	TGTGCCAGCAGTGGTAGCGGGAGAACGAAGGAGCAGTACTTC	TRBV6-2/TRBV6-3	TRBJ2-7	TRBD2	NA
CASSQDRQGNNSPLHF	TGCGCCAGCAGCCAAGATCGCCAGGGCAATAATTCACCCCTCCACTTT	TRBV4-3	TRBJ1-6	NA	once
CASSFQGLGSDTQYF	TGTGCCAGCAGCTTTCAGGGGTTGGGTTCGGATACGCAGTATTTT	TRBV11-1	TRBJ2-3	NA	NA
CASSTGSGIRTDTQYF	TGTGCCAGCAGCACAGGTAGCGGGATACGCACAGATACGCAGTATTTT	TRBV6-2/TRBV6-3	TRBJ2-3	TRBD2	NA
CASSVGVLAGAEQYF	TGTGCCAGCAGCGTAGGTGTGCTAGCGGGGGCCGAGCAGTACTTC	TRBV9	TRBJ2-7	TRBD2	NA
CASSPLPDSTARGYEQYF	TGTGCCAGCAGCCCACTTCCAGATTCGACAGCTAGGGGTTACGAGCAGTACTTC	TRBV7-8	TRBJ2-7	NA	NA
CASSTGSSTDTQYF	TGTGCCAGCAGCACAGGGTCGAGCACAGATACGCAGTATTTT	TRBV28	TRBJ2-3	NA	NA
CASSTWTGYGYTF	TGTGCCAGCAGCACCTGGACAGGCTATGGCTACACCTTC	TRBV11-1	TRBJ1-2	TRBD1	NA
CASSPLRTNGYTF	TGTGCCAGCTCACCACTGAGAACTAATGGCTACACCTTC	TRBV18	TRBJ1-2	NA	NA
CASSAAQRSSPLHF	TGTGCCAGCAGCGCGGCGCAGAGGAGCTCACCCCTCCACTTT	TRBV9	TRBJ1-6	NA	NA